The 14 T cell receptor beta chains below all came from one sample that was sequenced in a study of blood T cell repertoires in COVID-19. Measured with immunoSEQ multiplex PCR; TCRdb has only the in-frame clones, and not every one. This repertoire shows approximately 170,000 clones, about 87% found once; its top ten account for more than 25%. The sequenced sample consisted of peripheral blood. These receptors all come from a man in his 60s with acute or convalescent COVID-19.

This rearrangement joins TRBV5-4 to TRBJ1-2; D possibly corresponds to TRBD1 (5 bases). Trimming stripped 7 bases from V and 4 bases from J, with 11 bases between. Germline values: CDR1 SGHNT, CDR2 YYREEE (reference sequence). The CDR3 totals 12 residues. CDR3 DNA sequence: TGTGCCAGCTGGGGGGGTCTCTATGGCTACACCTTC. Translation gives CASWGGLYGYTF.

The J gene is TRBJ2-3, the V gene TRBV18, with 12 bases fitting TRBD2. The CDR3 is 15 residues long. Germline V lookup: CDR1 KGHSH, CDR2 LQKENI. V dropped 6 bases and J dropped 2; count of bases not matched to a gene: 3. CDR3: CASSRTSGNTDTQYF. The CDR3 DNA follows: TGTGCCAGCTCTCGGACTAGCGGGAACACAGATACGCAGTATTTT.

Notes on this clone: In the same sample, other DNA sequences code for this CDR3. The chain links TRBV3-1 (or the pseudogene TRBV3-2) to TRBJ1-1, with TRBD1 as a possible D gene (6 bases). Germline CDR1 LGHDT, CDR2 YNNKEL (reference sequence). The CDR3 runs to 13 residues. V gave up 1 base and J gave up 4 bases, with 7 bases separating them. In DNA form, the CDR3 reads TGTGCCAGCAGCCAAGCCAGGGGCACTGAAGCTTTCTTT. Amino acids: CASSQARGTEAFF.

The rearrangement links TRBV5-1 to TRBJ2-2; 10 bases are a match to TRBD2. The CDR3 consists of 18 residues. CDR1 and CDR2 from the germline V gene are SGHRS and YFSETQ. V lost 3 bases, J lost 0 bases, and 8 bases stayed unmatched. For the CDR3, the DNA is TGCGCCAGCAGCTCGGGGGTAGCGGGAGGACCGAACACCGGGGAGCTGTTTTTT. Translated: CASSSGVAGGPNTGELFF.

This sequence joins TRBV7-9 and TRBJ2-5, with 7 positions matching TRBD1. The CDR3 is 16 residues long. Germline V gene data show CDR1 as SEHNR and CDR2 as FQNEAQ (reference sequence). Losses at the gene ends were 0 bases for V and 4 bases for J; bases not matched to a gene: 8. CDR3: CASSLATGMGRETQYF. As DNA, the CDR3 is TGTGCCAGCAGCTTAGCGACAGGGATGGGTCGAGAGACCCAGTACTTC.

V is TRBV29-1 and J is TRBJ2-7, with D perhaps matching TRBD2 (6 bases). This CDR3 contains 13 residues. Deletions cut 4 bases from V and 0 bases from J, with 10 bases between. Germline V CDR1 and CDR2: SQVTM, ANQGSEA. As DNA, the CDR3 is TGCAGCGTTGTGGGGGACTCCTCCTACGAGCAGTACTTC. As protein: CSVVGDSSYEQYF.

The chain employs TRBV30 and TRBJ1-3, with D uncertain. Germline CDR1 GTSNPN, CDR2 SVGIG (reference sequence). The CDR3 is 13 residues long. Between the trimmed V and J ends, which lost 4 bases and 4 bases, there was a span of 11 bases. The CDR3, as DNA: TGTGCCTGGAACCGAATCGCGGGAAACACCATATATTTT. The encoded protein is CAWNRIAGNTIYF.

This chain uses TRBV5-5 with TRBJ2-5, with 10 bases that match TRBD2. J was trimmed by 5 bases and V by 2 bases; bases with no gene match: 6. The length of the CDR3 is 15 residues. Per the germline V gene, CDR1 is SGHKS and CDR2 is YYEKEE (reference sequence). The CDR3 DNA reads as TGTGCCAGCAGCTTACTAGCGGGATTGGGCGAGACCCAGTACTTC. Encoded protein: CASSLLAGLGETQYF.

The chain uses TRBV29-1 and TRBJ2-1; TRBD2 is a possible D gene (6 bases). The germline V gene has CDR1 SQVTM and CDR2 ANQGSEA. The CDR3 is 15 amino acids. The V end was cut by 2 bases, the J end by 5 bases, with 16 bases between. Written as DNA, the CDR3 is TGCAGCGTTGAAAGTTGGTATTCGGGGGACAATGAGCAGTTCTTC. Encoded protein: CSVESWYSGDNEQFF.

J is TRBJ2-1 and V is TRBV7-3; 9 nucleotides match TRBD2. Germline V gene data show CDR1 as SGHTA and CDR2 as FQGTGA. V lost 6 bases, J lost 3 bases, and 3 bases stayed unmatched. This CDR3 is 14 amino acids long. The CDR3 bases are TGTGCCAGCAGTCCTAGCGGGGTCTACAATGAGCAGTTCTTC. It specifies CASSPSGVYNEQFF.

The gene calls are TRBV9 and TRBJ2-5; weak D call: TRBD2 (6 bases). Germline V gives CDR1 SGDLS, CDR2 YYNGEE. CDR3 size: 14 residues. Trimming took 0 bases from V and 4 from J, leaving 10 bases between them. The CDR3 protein is CASSVDVGGETQYF. DNA for the CDR3: TGTGCCAGCAGCGTAGACGTGGGGGGAGAGACCCAGTACTTC.

The rearrangement joins TRBV6-6 to TRBJ1-2, with 9 bases lining up with TRBD1. CDR3 length: 15 amino acids. Unmatched junction bases numbered 11, after V lost 6 bases and J lost 6 bases. CDR1 is MNHNY and CDR2 is SVGAGI in the germline V gene (reference sequence). The CDR3 reads CASRSLDRGTDGYTF. In DNA, the CDR3 is TGTGCCAGCAGGTCCTTAGACAGGGGGACCGATGGCTACACCTTC.

The chain joins TRBV24-1 to TRBJ2-5; a weak D match, TRBD1 (6 bases). This CDR3 is built from 16 residues. Germline V gives CDR1 KGHDR, CDR2 SFDVKD. The V end lost 3 bases, the J end lost 4 bases, and 17 bases lay between the germline ends. For the CDR3, the DNA is TGTGCCACCAGTGATCCCCGGACAGCAAAAAGAGAGACCCAGTACTTC. This sequence encodes CATSDPRTAKRETQYF.

This chain uses TRBV5-4 with TRBJ2-1, with D possibly TRBD2 on 5 matching bases. This CDR3 spans 15 amino acids. From germline, CDR1 is SGHNT and CDR2 YYREEE (reference sequence). With 3 bases removed from V and 8 bases from J, the gap between germline ends came to 18 bases. CDR3 loop: CASSSPGYGVHEQFF. The DNA for the CDR3 is TGTGCCAGCAGCTCCCCGGGGTACGGCGTCCATGAGCAGTTCTTC.